The 20 T cell receptor beta chains reported below all come from one sample, sequenced in a study of regulatory T cells in long-lasting Graves disease. Building the TCR beta libraries relied on iRepertoire HTBI primers, and CDR3 regions underwent Arm-PCR. TCRdb re-analysed the multiplex PCR reads in MiXCR, keeping a single row per CDR3 protein. The sample has over 500,000 distinct CDR3 sequences, about 15% seen once. Time point here: newly diagnosed GD, antithyroid drugs for less than 3 months. The TCR library used RNA extracted from PBMCs. These data were also reused for a study on T cells in Graves' hyperthyroidism and ophthalmopathy.

The material sequenced was peripheral blood mononuclear cells (PBMCs), taken at new diagnosis, from a patient treated with antithyroid drugs. These TCRs come from a woman in her twenties or thirties with Graves disease.

This rearrangement joins TRBV19 to TRBJ2-7, with a tentative D call TRBD2 (6 bases). V was pared by 2 bases and J by 7 bases, with 21 bases between. Germline CDR1 and CDR2: LNHDA and SQIVND (reference sequence). The CDR3 contains 16 residues. Written as DNA, the CDR3 is TGTGCCAGTAGTATACGGGACTTCGGGACCCCGGGTGAGCAGTACTTC. Protein sequence: CASSIRDFGTPGEQYF.

There are many counts of this clonotype. This chain uses TRBV27 with TRBJ2-7; 9 bases match TRBD1. The ends lost 4 bases at V and 2 bases at J; junction bases unmatched: 6. CDR1 is MNHEY and CDR2 is SMNVEV in the germline V gene (reference sequence). CDR3 length equals 15 residues. CDR3 in amino acids: CASSWVGQGPYEQYF. CDR3 in DNA: TGTGCCAGCAGTTGGGTGGGACAGGGACCCTACGAGCAGTACTTC.

The chain uses TRBV10-3 and TRBJ1-5; possible D gene TRBD1, 6 bases. This CDR3 has 16 residues. V was clipped by 0 bases and J by 2 bases, with 11 bases between them. From germline, CDR1 is ENHRY and CDR2 SYGVKD. CDR3 loop: CAISESAAGGNQPQHF. Here the CDR3 DNA reads TGTGCCATCAGTGAGTCGGCGGCAGGGGGCAATCAGCCCCAGCATTTT.

At least ten counts were recorded for this clonotype. V is TRBV20-1 and J is TRBJ1-2; TRBD1 might be the D (5 bases). Germline lookup yields CDR1 DFQATT and CDR2 SNEGSKA (reference sequence). This CDR3 has 13 amino acids. V dropped 6 bases and J dropped 5 bases, with 16 bases sitting between them. Here the CDR3 reads CSAPGTEGYGYTF. CDR3 sequence (DNA): TGCAGTGCCCCAGGGACGGAGGGGTATGGCTACACCTTC.

The chain is built from TRBV14 and TRBJ2-1, with TRBD2 matching 14 bases. V lost 3 bases to trimming and J lost 8 bases; unmatched junction nucleotides: 12. This CDR3 comprises 18 residues. The germline V gene has CDR1 SGHDN and CDR2 FVKESK. The CDR3 loop is CASSHHGGTSGSGYEQFF. CDR3 sequence (DNA): TGTGCCAGCAGCCACCACGGGGGGACTAGCGGGAGTGGGTATGAGCAGTTCTTC. Variable domain in full (rest from reference TRBV14 and TRBJ2-1): EAGVTQFPSHSVIEKGQTVTLRCDPISGHDNLYWYRRVMGKEIKFLLHFVKESKQDESGMPNNRFLAERTGGTYSTLKVQPAELEDSGVYFCASSHHGGTSGSGYEQFFGPGTRLTVL.

This clonotype occurred a few times. The chain has TRBV19 and TRBJ1-1, with a possible D match to TRBD1 (5 bases). CDR1 is LNHDA and CDR2 is SQIVND in the germline V gene (reference sequence). With 5 bases removed from V and 2 bases from J, the gap between germline ends came to 12 bases. The length of the CDR3 is 14 residues. In DNA, the CDR3 is TGTGCCAGTAGTGGGAGGGGTACAAACACTGAAGCTTTCTTT. It codes for CASSGRGTNTEAFF. The whole variable domain, filled in from reference TRBV19 and TRBJ1-1, reads DGGITQSPKYLFRKEGQNVTLSCEQNLNHDAMYWYRQDPGQGLRLIYYSQIVNDFQKGDIAEGYSVSREKKESFPLTVTSAQKNPTAFYLCASSGRGTNTEAFFGQGTRLTVV.

This clonotype was observed a handful of times. The rearrangement joins TRBV4-1 to TRBJ2-7, with D tentatively TRBD2 (6 bases). The V gene lost 0 bases and the J gene lost 12 bases, with 15 bases spanning the gap. The CDR3 totals 13 residues. Germline V gene data show CDR1 as MGHRA and CDR2 as YSYEKL. The CDR3 spells CASSQDIGGARYF. The CDR3 coding sequence is TGCGCCAGCAGCCAAGATATTGGCGGGGCTCGGTACTTC.

This clonotype was seen more than once but under ten times. The rearrangement uses TRBV5-1 and TRBJ2-1; 10 bases are a match to TRBD2. The germline gives CDR1 SGHRS, CDR2 YFSETQ. Germline trimming cut 4 bases from V and 0 bases from J; bases unmatched to any gene: 13. The CDR3 is 19 residues long. As DNA, the CDR3 is TGCGCCAGCAGCCCGGCAGGTAGCGGGAGGACCTACTCCTACAATGAGCAGTTCTTC. Amino acid sequence: CASSPAGSGRTYSYNEQFF.

The genes are TRBV2 and TRBJ2-7; the D is unclear. Trimming stripped 7 bases from V and 0 bases from J, with 16 bases between. Germline V gene data show CDR1 as SNHLY and CDR2 as FYNNEI. CDR3 length: 15 amino acids. This CDR3 is CASNRRKGFSYEQYF. The CDR3 DNA sequence: TGTGCCAGCAACCGTCGAAAAGGCTTCTCCTACGAGCAGTACTTC. Together with reference TRBV2 and TRBJ2-7, the CDR3 gives the full variable domain: EPEVTQTPSHQVTQMGQEVILRCVPISNHLYFYWYRQILGQKVEFLVSFYNNEISEKSEIFDDQFSVERPDGSNFTLKIRSTKLEDSAMYFCASNRRKGFSYEQYFGPGTRLTVT.

Ten or more counts support this clonotype. J is TRBJ1-4 and V is TRBV20-1, with TRBD1 identical over 9 bases. This CDR3 is 15 amino acids long. Germline lookup yields CDR1 DFQATT and CDR2 SNEGSKA (reference sequence). V dropped 5 bases and J dropped 5; count of bases not matched to a gene: 9. The CDR3 DNA is TGCAGTGCTTACACCGGGACAGGGATCAATGAAAAACTGTTTTTT. Translated, it gives CSAYTGTGINEKLFF.

This clonotype was seen only a few times. This chain connects TRBV3-1 to TRBJ1-2, with TRBD1 as a possible D gene (6 bases). Germline assignment: CDR1 LGHDT and CDR2 YNNKEL (reference sequence). This CDR3 contains 16 residues. V dropped 1 base and J dropped 4 bases, with 16 bases sitting between them. Here the CDR3 DNA reads TGTGCCAGCAGCCAAGCATTGGGCAGGGGCACCTATGGCTACACCTTC. Translation gives CASSQALGRGTYGYTF.

This clonotype was detected many times. V gene TRBV20-1 combines with J gene TRBJ1-6; 8 bases are shared with TRBD1. Trimming cost V 4 bases and J 10 bases; bases outside gene matches: 6. The CDR3 runs 13 residues. CDR1 and CDR2 (germline): DFQATT, SNEGSKA (reference sequence). The CDR3 nucleotides read TGCAGTGCTACCAAGACAGGGGCCTCACCCCTCCACTTT. Amino acids: CSATKTGASPLHF.

This clonotype was observed a few times. This chain connects TRBV7-6 to TRBJ2-5; 8 bases match TRBD1. This CDR3 is built from 15 residues. Germline trimming cut 5 bases from V and 2 bases from J; bases unmatched to any gene: 7. Germline lookup yields CDR1 SGHVS and CDR2 FNYEAQ. CDR3 in DNA: TGTGCCAGCAGCCCGTGGACAGGGAGACAAGAGACCCAGTACTTC. Translated, it gives CASSPWTGRQETQYF.

The sample holds many counts of this clonotype. The chain recombines TRBV6-1 with TRBJ1-5, with D unclear. Trimming shortened V by 1 base and J by 7 bases, and 11 bases separated the two germline ends. There are 14 residues in the CDR3. Germline-derived CDR1 and CDR2 are MNHNS and SASEGT. CDR3 loop: CASSEGAGLQPQHF. DNA of the CDR3: TGTGCCAGCAGTGAAGGGGCTGGGCTGCAGCCCCAGCATTTT.

The chain carries TRBV14 and TRBJ2-3; no firm D call. Looked up from germline, CDR1 is SGHDN and CDR2 is FVKESK. There are 13 residues in the CDR3. V lost 5 bases and J 2 bases, leaving 8 bases between the germline ends. In nucleotides, the CDR3 is TGTGCCAGCAGCTGGACCTACACAGATACGCAGTATTTT. Its protein is CASSWTYTDTQYF.

This clonotype came up many times. The genes are TRBV29-1 and TRBJ2-3; D not certain. The CDR3 runs 15 residues. Germline CDR1 is SQVTM and CDR2 is ANQGSEA. The V and J ends lost 8 bases and 2 bases respectively, with 20 bases between them. In DNA, the CDR3 is TGCAGCATAGACCATGACTCCCAATACACAGATACGCAGTATTTT. Protein: CSIDHDSQYTDTQYF.

Many counts were recorded for this clonotype. The gene calls are TRBV12-3 or TRBV12-4 and TRBJ1-5; D gene ambiguous. V lost 6 bases and J lost 1, with 10 bases in between. This CDR3 has 14 amino acids. In nucleotides, the CDR3 is TGTGCCAGCAGCACAGCCCGAAGCAATCAGCCCCAGCATTTT. It is translated as CASSTARSNQPQHF.

The rearrangement joins TRBV7-9 to TRBJ1-1, with D uncertain. Germline-derived CDR1 and CDR2 are SEHNR and FQNEAQ (reference sequence). The CDR3 is 14 amino acids. Trimming took 1 base from V and 3 from J, leaving 9 bases between them. Written as DNA, the CDR3 is TGTGCCAGCAGCTTAGGTACAGAGTACACTGAAGCTTTCTTT. Translated: CASSLGTEYTEAFF. Variable domain in full (rest from reference TRBV7-9 and TRBJ1-1): DTGVSQNPRHKITKRGQNVTFRCDPISEHNRLYWYRQTLGQGPEFLTYFQNEAQLEKSRLLSDRFSAERPKGSFSTLEIQRTEQGDSAMYLCASSLGTEYTEAFFGQGTRLTVV.

This clonotype was seen at least ten times. The chain recombines TRBV28 with TRBJ1-1; 10 bases match TRBD1. The trim removed 4 bases at V and 11 bases at J, leaving 13 bases unmatched. This CDR3 region has 15 residues. Per the germline V gene, CDR1 is MDHEN and CDR2 is SYDVKM. The CDR3 DNA sequence: TGTGCCAGCAGTTCCCCCGGGACAGGGGATGATAGGGCTTTCTTT. Translation: CASSSPGTGDDRAFF.

This sequence joins TRBV27 and TRBJ2-7, with a possible D match to TRBD1 (6 bases). Germline V gene sequence: CDR1 MNHEY, CDR2 SMNVEV (reference sequence). Trimming cost V 5 bases and J 5 bases, with 13 bases left between them. CDR3 length: 13 residues. As DNA, the CDR3 is TGTGCCAGCAGTGATTACAACAGGGACGAGCAGTACTTC. It encodes CASSDYNRDEQYF.